What follows is one T cell receptor (beta chain) and its context. The sample comes from a study of blood T cell repertoires in COVID-19. In the study overall: Samples came from the United States, Italy and Spain, spanning acute and convalescent COVID-19. Sources were T cells, B-cell-depleted T cells, or PBMCs; the material itself was cDNA or gDNA.

Assay used: immunoSEQ multiplex PCR; TCRdb lists only in-frame clones, some missing. The repertoire holds 200,000 to 300,000 clones, with 87% as singletons. This CDR3 has 16 amino acids. Between the trimmed V and J ends, which lost 2 bases and 3 bases, there was a span of 16 bases. Per the germline V gene, CDR1 is SGHVS and CDR2 is FNYEAQ. The sample was peripheral blood. V is TRBV7-6 and J is TRBJ1-1, with a tentative D call TRBD1 (5 bases). The TCR comes from a man aged 55 to 70 who had recovered from COVID-19. CDR3 in DNA: TGTGCCAGCAGCTTATTCGGAGGGGCTGGGGACACTGAAGCTTTCTTT. Protein sequence: CASSLFGGAGDTEAFF. The whole variable domain, filled in from reference TRBV7-6 and TRBJ1-1, reads GAGVSQSPRYKVTKRGQDVALRCDPISGHVSLYWYRQALGQGPEFLTYFNYEAQQDKSGLPNDRFSAERPEGSISTLTIQRTEQRDSAMYRCASSLFGGAGDTEAFFGQGTRLTVV.